These 22 T cell receptor beta chains were sequenced from one sample in a study of cytomegalovirus exposure and HLA in healthy donors. Primers for the PCR totalled 60 Vbeta and 13 Jbeta. Here immunoSEQ multiplex PCR was the method, and the copy in TCRdb shows in-frame clones only, minus some. In the table there are under 200,000 clones, around 80% of which are singletons. The specimen was PBMCs. These receptors originate from a human donor in good health.

In DNA, the CDR3 is TGTGCCATCAGTGAGGGACCCGGGACAAGGGAGTTCTTC. Translating gives CAISEGPGTREFF. This rearrangement joins TRBV10-3 to TRBJ2-1; D perhaps matches TRBD1 (6 bases). Trimming stripped 2 bases from V and 14 bases from J, with 16 bases between. The CDR3 spans 13 residues. Germline V gene lookup returns CDR1 ENHRY and CDR2 SYGVKD.

This chain links TRBV9 with TRBJ2-3, with a weak D call TRBD2 (6 bases). Looked up from germline, CDR1 is SGDLS and CDR2 is YYNGEE. The CDR3 has 16 residues. Trimming pared 1 base from V and 1 base from J, leaving 13 bases between. CDR3 residues: CASSVSGGVGTDTQYF. Here the CDR3 DNA reads TGTGCCAGCAGCGTATCCGGCGGGGTGGGCACAGATACGCAGTATTTT.

This clone came up a few times. J is TRBJ1-4 and V is TRBV6-6, with D possibly being TRBD1 (6 bases). Deletions cut 0 bases from V and 8 bases from J, with 16 bases between. Germline CDR1 is MNHNY and CDR2 is SVGAGI (reference sequence). The CDR3 has 16 residues. CDR3 amino acids: CASSYSAQGFLEKLFF. The CDR3 bases are TGTGCCAGCAGTTACTCGGCGCAGGGGTTTCTAGAAAAACTGTTTTTT.

The chain joins TRBV6-1 to TRBJ2-1; TRBD2 agrees at 7 bases. Germline V lookup: CDR1 MNHNS, CDR2 SASEGT. V gave up 6 bases and J gave up 9 bases; unmatched junction bases: 11. This CDR3 region has 14 residues. The CDR3 nucleotides are TGTGCCAGCAGGACCCGACTAGCCACCGGTGAGCAGTTCTTC. It is translated as CASRTRLATGEQFF.

The rearrangement links TRBV4-3 to TRBJ2-7, with 8 positions matching TRBD1. The germline V gene encodes CDR1 LGHNA and CDR2 YSLEER. The CDR3 runs to 15 residues. Trimming at V came to 1 base and at J to 5 bases, leaving 7 bases not matched to a gene. The CDR3 loop reads CASSQVRTGMDEQYF. The CDR3 DNA sequence: TGCGCCAGCAGCCAAGTTAGGACAGGGATGGACGAGCAGTACTTC.

This clone was counted only a few times. V usage is TRBV6-6 and J usage is TRBJ1-1, with 7 bases aligning to TRBD1. Germline CDR1 is MNHNY and CDR2 is SVGAGI (reference sequence). This CDR3 has 13 residues. Losses at the gene ends were 8 bases for V and 1 base for J; bases not matched to a gene: 4. The CDR3 DNA follows: TGTGCCAGCGGCGCAGGGGGGAACACTGAAGCTTTCTTT. Translated: CASGAGGNTEAFF.

Note on this clone: Other DNA sequences in this sample translate to the same CDR3. This sequence joins TRBV19 and TRBJ2-1, with 9 bases aligning to TRBD2. Trimming removed 4 bases from V and 4 bases from J; junction bases left unmatched: 2. Germline CDR1 LNHDA, CDR2 SQIVND (reference sequence). This CDR3 has 14 residues. CDR3 sequence (DNA): TGTGCCAGTAGTAGCGGGGGGGATTACAATGAGCAGTTCTTC. Translating gives CASSSGGDYNEQFF. The complete variable domain, with remaining parts taken from reference TRBV19 and TRBJ2-1, reads DGGITQSPKYLFRKEGQNVTLSCEQNLNHDAMYWYRQDPGQGLRLIYYSQIVNDFQKGDIAEGYSVSREKKESFPLTVTSAQKNPTAFYLCASSSGGDYNEQFFGPGTRLTVL.

This clone appeared once. This chain connects TRBV5-1 to TRBJ2-7; a possible D gene is TRBD1 (5 bases). Trimming shortened V by 2 bases and J by 5 bases, and 14 bases separated the two germline ends. Germline V lookup: CDR1 SGHRS, CDR2 YFSETQ. The CDR3 spans 14 residues. The CDR3 DNA reads TGCGCCAGCAGCTTTCTACAGGCAATCGACGAGCAGTACTTC. Amino acid sequence: CASSFLQAIDEQYF.

This chain uses TRBV6-5 with TRBJ1-2; D not certain. This CDR3 region has 11 residues. Trimming took 5 bases from V and 10 from J, leaving 11 bases between them. The germline CDR1 and CDR2 sequences are MNHEY and SVGAGI. Written as DNA, the CDR3 is TGTGCCAGCAGTGAAGCTAGGCACTACACCTTC. Translation gives CASSEARHYTF.

The chain recombines TRBV5-4 with TRBJ2-3, with TRBD2 as a possible D gene (7 bases). The germline gives CDR1 SGHNT, CDR2 YYREEE (reference sequence). V lost 2 bases, J lost 4 bases, and 14 bases lay in between. The CDR3 is 15 amino acids. In DNA, the CDR3 is TGTGCCAGCAGCTTTAGGACGGGGGGCTCAGATACGCAGTATTTT. It translates to CASSFRTGGSDTQYF.

This clone was counted only a few times. This chain connects TRBV6-7 to TRBJ1-1; TRBD1 aligns across 8 bases. Being an ORF, TRBV6-7 has a function that is uncertain. The CDR3 consists of 14 residues. V gave up 4 bases and J gave up 4 bases; unmatched junction bases: 5. The CDR3 region is CASSSRGLGTEAFF. CDR3 DNA sequence: TGTGCCAGCAGTTCCAGGGGGCTTGGCACTGAAGCTTTCTTT.

V is TRBV5-6 and J is TRBJ2-5; TRBD1 is a possible D gene (5 bases). The V end lost 2 bases, the J end lost 3 bases, and 8 bases lay between the germline ends. Germline CDR1 SGHDT, CDR2 YYEEEE. CDR3 length: 13 amino acids. Here the CDR3 reads CASSLRGEETQYF. The CDR3 DNA sequence: TGTGCCAGCAGCTTAAGGGGCGAAGAGACCCAGTACTTC.

The chain has TRBV7-2 and TRBJ1-5; no clear D. This CDR3 region has 14 residues. Trimming removed 2 bases at V and 0 bases at J, with 5 bases between. Germline V gene sequence: CDR1 SGHTA, CDR2 FQGNSA. The CDR3 DNA is TGTGCCAGCAGCTTATGGCATAGCAATCAGCCCCAGCATTTT. Its translation is CASSLWHSNQPQHF.

This chain joins TRBV7-8 and TRBJ2-1; D is ambiguous. The V end was cut by 1 base, the J end by 5 bases, with 9 bases between. Germline V gene data show CDR1 as SGHVS and CDR2 as FQNEAQ. CDR3 length: 14 amino acids. The CDR3 sequence is CASSLGQVDNEQFF. Here the CDR3 DNA reads TGTGCCAGCAGCTTAGGGCAGGTAGACAATGAGCAGTTCTTC.

The J gene is TRBJ2-3, the V gene TRBV5-1; TRBD2 matches 7 bases. V gave up 7 bases and J gave up 1 base; unmatched junction bases: 15. Germline CDR1 and CDR2: SGHRS and YFSETQ. CDR3 size: 17 residues. CDR3 sequence reads: CASGGGEGVLGTDTQYF. The CDR3 DNA reads as TGCGCCAGCGGCGGGGGTGAAGGGGTACTTGGCACAGATACGCAGTATTTT.

The chain has TRBV29-1 and TRBJ1-5; D gene ambiguous. This CDR3 has 12 amino acids. Trimming took off 7 bases at V and 5 bases at J, with 12 bases between the two ends. CDR1 is SQVTM, CDR2 ANQGSEA, per germline. CDR3 loop: CSAGEIDQPQHF. The CDR3 nucleotides read TGCAGCGCCGGGGAAATAGATCAGCCCCAGCATTTT.

The chain carries TRBV13 and TRBJ2-1, with 10 bases fitting TRBD1. V gave up 5 bases and J gave up 0 bases; unmatched junction bases: 4. The CDR3 runs to 16 residues. The V gene's germline CDR1 is PRHDT and CDR2 FYEKMQ (reference sequence). The CDR3: CASSARQGASYNEQFF. For the CDR3, the DNA is TGTGCCAGCAGCGCGCGACAGGGGGCCTCCTACAATGAGCAGTTCTTC.

V and J are TRBV11-2 and TRBJ1-1, with TRBD1 as a possible D gene (6 bases). From germline, CDR1 is SGHAT and CDR2 FQNNGV. The CDR3 has 14 amino acids. Trimming took 4 bases from V and 4 from J, leaving 13 bases between them. CDR3 sequence reads: CASSSQGFLTEAFF. CDR3 in DNA: TGTGCCAGCAGCTCACAGGGTTTCCTCACTGAAGCTTTCTTT.

CDR3 in amino acids: CASITSPNTEAFF. In nucleotides, the CDR3 is TGTGCCAGCATCACCAGTCCGAACACTGAAGCTTTCTTT. The rearrangement links TRBV6-1 to TRBJ1-1, with D uncertain. The V end was cut by 7 bases, the J end by 1 base, with 10 bases between. Germline CDR1 is MNHNS and CDR2 is SASEGT. The CDR3 is 13 residues long.

This chain connects TRBV5-5 to TRBJ1-1, with D perhaps TRBD1 (6 bases). Germline V gene lookup returns CDR1 SGHKS and CDR2 YYEKEE (reference sequence). CDR3 length: 16 residues. Trimming removed 4 bases from V and 2 bases from J, with 18 bases in between. The CDR3 sequence: CASSPTATDSNTEAFF. DNA for the CDR3: TGTGCCAGCAGCCCCACCGCGACGGACAGCAACACTGAAGCTTTCTTT.

The chain employs TRBV25-1 and TRBJ1-1; 8 nucleotides line up with TRBD1. V was pared by 4 bases and J by 11 bases, with 6 bases of the junction left unmatched. The CDR3 totals 12 residues. Germline assignment: CDR1 MGHDK and CDR2 SYGVNS. The CDR3 region has the DNA TGTGCCAGCAGTGTGACAGGGGTTGAGGCTTTCTTT. As protein: CASSVTGVEAFF.

This rearrangement joins TRBV5-1 to TRBJ2-1; tentative D call: TRBD2 (6 bases). Trimming took off 6 bases at V and 1 base at J, with 11 bases between the two ends. The germline V gene has CDR1 SGHRS and CDR2 YFSETQ. The CDR3 contains 14 residues. CDR3 nucleotide sequence: TGCGCCAGCAACCTGGGGGGTTCCTACAATGAGCAGTTCTTC. The encoded protein is CASNLGGSYNEQFF. Filled out from reference TRBV5-1 and TRBJ2-1, the complete variable domain reads KAGVTQTPRYLIKTRGQQVTLSCSPISGHRSVSWYQQTPGQGLQFLFEYFSETQRNKGNFPGRFSGRQFSNSRSEMNVSTLELGDSALYLCASNLGGSYNEQFFGPGTRLTVL.